The 32 T cell receptor beta chains below come from one sample, sequenced in a study of cytomegalovirus exposure and HLA in healthy donors. Libraries were prepared by immunoSEQ multiplex PCR; TCRdb keeps only in-frame clonotypes and omits some of them. The repertoire holds some 120,000 clones, with 89% as singletons. Sequencing was carried out using PBMCs. The receptors stem from a woman aged 18-29 years in good health and CMV-seronegative.

The rearrangement links TRBV19 to TRBJ1-5, with TRBD1 matching 8 bases. V lost 3 bases to trimming and J lost 4 bases; unmatched junction nucleotides: 5. Germline V lookup: CDR1 LNHDA, CDR2 SQIVND (reference sequence). The CDR3 is 15 amino acids. Here the CDR3 reads CASSMQGAGNQPQHF. The CDR3 DNA reads TGTGCCAGTAGTATGCAGGGGGCGGGGAATCAGCCCCAGCATTTT.

The chain employs TRBV5-6 and TRBJ2-7; TRBD1 agrees at 9 bases. CDR3 length: 15 residues. CDR1 SGHDT and CDR2 YYEEEE come from the germline V gene. Trimming removed 1 base from V and 4 bases from J; junction bases left unmatched: 6. The CDR3 nucleotides are TGTGCCAGCAGCTTGCTAGACAGGGGGGCATACGAGCAGTACTTC. Encoded protein: CASSLLDRGAYEQYF.

The J gene is TRBJ1-4, the V gene TRBV4-1; D perhaps matches TRBD1 (6 bases). Germline V gene sequence: CDR1 MGHRA, CDR2 YSYEKL. V was cut by 4 bases and J by 7 bases, with 16 bases left in between. The CDR3 covers 15 residues. CDR3 residues: CASSPMGGGTEKLFF. The CDR3 DNA sequence: TGCGCCAGCAGCCCGATGGGAGGGGGGACTGAAAAACTGTTTTTT.

This clone was detected only once. The genes are TRBV9 and TRBJ1-5, with 8 bases fitting TRBD1. The V and J ends lost 1 base and 4 bases, in that order; junction bases with no gene match: 1. The germline gives CDR1 SGDLS, CDR2 YYNGEE. This CDR3 region has 14 residues. CDR3 protein: CASSVTGGNQPQHF. DNA of the CDR3: TGTGCCAGCAGCGTAACAGGGGGAAATCAGCCCCAGCATTTT.

This sequence joins TRBV1 and TRBJ1-2; the D call in the table, TRBD1, was not verified against the DNA. TRBV1 is a recognized pseudogene. There are 15 residues in the CDR3. The CDR3 DNA follows: TGCACCAGCAGTATAACAGGGGGTGATAGGCATGGCTACACCTTC. It encodes CTSSITGGDRHGYTF.

The rearrangement joins TRBV4-1 to TRBJ1-4, with D possibly being TRBD1 (6 bases). The ends were cut back, 3 bases at V and 1 base at J, with 18 bases in the middle. The CDR3 is 18 amino acids. Germline loops: CDR1 MGHRA, CDR2 YSYEKL. The DNA of the CDR3 is TGCGCCAGCAGCCACCCCCAGGGGAACTATAGAACTAATGAAAAACTGTTTTTT. Its protein is CASSHPQGNYRTNEKLFF.

CDR3 loop: CASRLPGVGLGKEYEQYF. CDR3 nucleotides: TGTGCCAGCAGACTCCCTGGAGTGGGTCTCGGGAAGGAGTACGAGCAGTACTTC. The chain links TRBV2 to TRBJ2-7; D is perhaps TRBD2 (5 bases). The CDR3 contains 18 residues. The ends were cut back, 6 bases at V and 4 bases at J, with 28 bases in the middle. CDR1 is SNHLY and CDR2 is FYNNEI in the germline V gene.

The rearrangement uses TRBV5-4 and TRBJ2-7, with 10 bases identical to TRBD2. The V segment lost 1 base and the J segment 4 bases; nucleotides outside the gene matches: 5. Germline V CDR1 and CDR2: SGHNT, YYREEE (reference sequence). This CDR3 has 15 residues. The CDR3 is CASSLYLAGEYEQYF. Here the CDR3 DNA reads TGTGCCAGCAGCTTGTATCTAGCGGGAGAGTACGAGCAGTACTTC.

This sequence joins TRBV7-9 and TRBJ2-7; the match to TRBD1 covers 7 bases. Germline V gene lookup returns CDR1 SEHNR and CDR2 FQNEAQ (reference sequence). CDR3 length equals 15 residues. Trimming took 5 bases from V and 0 from J; bases not matched to a gene: 7. The CDR3 region is CASSPRDRGSYEQYF. As DNA, the CDR3 is TGTGCCAGCAGCCCACGGGACAGAGGCTCCTACGAGCAGTACTTC.

CDR3 in DNA: TGTGCCAGTAGTAACCAGGGCTCCGCGGATGGCTACACCTTC. This gives the protein CASSNQGSADGYTF. This chain connects TRBV19 to TRBJ1-2; perhaps TRBD1 as D (5 bases). Trimming took 4 bases from V and 6 from J, leaving 15 bases between them. Germline-derived CDR1 and CDR2 are LNHDA and SQIVND (reference sequence). This CDR3 comprises 14 residues.

This rearrangement joins TRBV10-2 to TRBJ2-3; D is possibly TRBD2 (6 bases). The V gene's germline CDR1 is WSHSY and CDR2 SAAADI. V was cut by 6 bases and J by 6 bases, with 13 bases left in between. The CDR3 length is 13 residues. This CDR3 reads CASRDALADTQYF. The CDR3 bases are TGCGCCAGCAGGGACGCCCTAGCGGATACGCAGTATTTT.

V usage is TRBV7-8 and J usage is TRBJ2-7, with 10 nucleotides matching TRBD2. The V gene end was trimmed by 3 bases and the J gene end by 2 bases; junction bases not matched to a gene: 4. The CDR3 runs to 15 residues. Germline V lookup: CDR1 SGHVS, CDR2 FQNEAQ. The CDR3 DNA is TGTGCCAGCAGCTTCACTAGCGGGAATACCTACGAGCAGTACTTC. Translation: CASSFTSGNTYEQYF.

The chain has TRBV27 and TRBJ2-5, with 8 bases identical to TRBD2. This CDR3 comprises 13 residues. Trimming took 2 bases from V and 5 from J; bases not matched to a gene: 1. Per the germline V gene, CDR1 is MNHEY and CDR2 is SMNVEV (reference sequence). The CDR3 protein is CASSLPGGETQYF. The CDR3 region has the DNA TGTGCCAGCAGTTTACCGGGGGGGGAGACCCAGTACTTC.

The CDR3 reads CATSRDLGGQAYGYTF. DNA of the CDR3: TGTGCCACCAGCAGAGATCTGGGTGGGCAGGCTTATGGCTACACCTTC. J is TRBJ1-2 and V is TRBV15, with D uncertain. Trimming cost V 0 bases and J 5 bases, with 16 bases left between them. Germline V lookup: CDR1 LNHNV, CDR2 YYDKDF (reference sequence). This CDR3 spans 16 amino acids.

This chain links TRBV18 with TRBJ2-3; the D is unclear. This CDR3 has 15 amino acids. Germline V gene lookup returns CDR1 KGHSH and CDR2 LQKENI. Trimming cost V 6 bases and J 1 base, with 14 bases left between them. In nucleotides, the CDR3 is TGTGCCAGCTCGGTTGACACCCCGGGCACAGATACGCAGTATTTT. Its protein product is CASSVDTPGTDTQYF.

This chain joins TRBV2 and TRBJ2-7; D perhaps matches TRBD1 (6 bases). Germline V gene data show CDR1 as SNHLY and CDR2 as FYNNEI. This CDR3 region has 17 residues. V was clipped by 6 bases and J by 0 bases, with 21 bases between them. The CDR3 DNA reads as TGTGCCAGCAGATCCTTGCGAAGGGGGAACAACTCCTACGAGCAGTACTTC. Residues: CASRSLRRGNNSYEQYF.

The chain has TRBV6-1 and TRBJ1-5; 9 nucleotides line up with TRBD1. This CDR3 comprises 16 residues. The V segment lost 4 bases and the J segment 0 bases; nucleotides outside the gene matches: 4. Germline CDR1 is MNHNS and CDR2 is SASEGT. The CDR3, as DNA: TGTGCCAGCAGTGGGGCGACAGGGGGTAGCAATCAGCCCCAGCATTTT. This translates into CASSGATGGSNQPQHF.

The chain carries TRBV7-8 and TRBJ2-7; 7 bases agree with TRBD2. The CDR3 contains 13 residues. Losses at the gene ends were 10 bases for V and 4 bases for J; bases not matched to a gene: 10. Germline CDR1 reads SGHVS; CDR2 reads FQNEAQ. CDR3 amino acids: CATRGGEGYEQYF. The CDR3 coding sequence is TGTGCCACGCGGGGAGGGGAAGGATACGAGCAGTACTTC.

V gene TRBV5-1 combines with J gene TRBJ2-3, with D tentatively TRBD1 (5 bases). Germline CDR1 is SGHRS and CDR2 is YFSETQ. The CDR3 runs 16 residues. Deletions cut 3 bases from V and 1 base from J, with 15 bases between. As DNA, the CDR3 is TGCGCCAGCAGCTACTTTTGGACACCGGGCACAGATACGCAGTATTTT. It yields the protein CASSYFWTPGTDTQYF.

The chain uses TRBV2 and TRBJ2-2, with D maybe TRBD2 (6 bases). The V end lost 4 bases, the J end lost 1 base, and 22 bases lay between the germline ends. CDR1 is SNHLY, CDR2 FYNNEI, per germline. The CDR3 length is 19 residues. The CDR3 is CASSVPGRWRDLNTGELFF. The CDR3 nucleotides are TGTGCCAGCAGTGTCCCGGGTCGGTGGAGGGACCTGAACACCGGGGAGCTGTTTTTT.

The V gene is TRBV11-2, the J gene TRBJ2-7; 7 nucleotides agree with TRBD1. Germline CDR1 and CDR2: SGHAT and FQNNGV. Trimming at V came to 4 bases and at J to 7 bases, leaving 10 bases not matched to a gene. The CDR3 length is 14 residues. The DNA for the CDR3 is TGTGCCAGCAGCTCTCTCCGGGACAGTGGGGAGCAGTACTTC. Translating it yields CASSSLRDSGEQYF.

This chain connects TRBV11-2 to TRBJ2-7, with D unclear. V was pared by 0 bases and J by 3 bases, with 9 bases between. Germline V gene sequence: CDR1 SGHAT, CDR2 FQNNGV. The CDR3 has 14 amino acids. The CDR3 loop reads CASSLDFPDYEQYF. In DNA, the CDR3 is TGTGCCAGCAGCTTAGATTTCCCAGACTACGAGCAGTACTTC.

V usage is TRBV28 and J usage is TRBJ2-1; unclear D gene. Deletions cut 6 bases from V and 8 bases from J, with 14 bases between. The CDR3 consists of 13 residues. CDR1 is MDHEN, CDR2 SYDVKM, per germline. The CDR3 bases are TGTGCCAGCAGGACGACAAACTCCCATGAGCAGTTCTTC. Protein product: CASRTTNSHEQFF.

V usage is TRBV11-2 and J usage is TRBJ2-5, with D possibly being TRBD1 (6 bases). This CDR3 spans 14 amino acids. Germline CDR1 SGHAT, CDR2 FQNNGV. Trimming pared 4 bases from V and 4 bases from J, leaving 13 bases between. The CDR3 sequence: CASSSGTTRETQYF. In DNA, the CDR3 is TGTGCCAGCAGCTCCGGGACAACCCGAGAGACCCAGTACTTC.

This clone was counted only a few times. This CDR3 is CASGSGSLGTGELFF. Written as DNA, the CDR3 is TGTGCCAGCGGCTCAGGGTCATTGGGCACCGGGGAGCTGTTTTTT. The chain employs TRBV27 and TRBJ2-2; D is possibly TRBD1 (5 bases). This CDR3 has 15 residues. The ends were cut back, 8 bases at V and 4 bases at J, with 17 bases in the middle. CDR1 is MNHEY, CDR2 SMNVEV, per germline (reference sequence).

For the CDR3, the DNA is TGTGCCAGCAGCGGGCCCGAGGACGAGCAGTACTTC. As protein: CASSGPEDEQYF. This chain links TRBV9 with TRBJ2-7, with unresolved D. This CDR3 has 12 amino acids. The V end lost 3 bases, the J end lost 5 bases, and 9 bases lay between the germline ends. Germline V gene lookup returns CDR1 SGDLS and CDR2 YYNGEE.

J is TRBJ2-2 and V is TRBV25-1; D may be TRBD1 (6 bases). Per the germline V gene, CDR1 is MGHDK and CDR2 is SYGVNS. V lost 0 bases to trimming and J lost 4 bases, with 9 bases between them. The CDR3 is 15 residues long. Here the CDR3 DNA reads TGTGCCAGCAGTGAATACGGGACAACCACCGGGGAGCTGTTTTTT. This encodes CASSEYGTTTGELFF.

The V call is TRBV28, the J call TRBJ1-5; TRBD1 is a possible D gene (5 bases). Trimming left V 4 bases short and J 2 bases short, with 12 bases between. Germline V gives CDR1 MDHEN, CDR2 SYDVKM. The CDR3 contains 15 residues. Here the CDR3 DNA reads TGTGCCAGCAGTTCCAGGGTTTCTGGCAATCAGCCCCAGCATTTT. As protein: CASSSRVSGNQPQHF.

This chain joins TRBV11-3 and TRBJ2-7, with 10 bases identical to TRBD2. The V and J ends lost 5 bases and 6 bases, in that order; junction bases with no gene match: 7. Germline V gene sequence: CDR1 SGHNT, CDR2 YENEEA. The CDR3 spans 14 residues. Written as DNA, the CDR3 is TGTGCCAGCAGCGGACCGGGACTAGCGACCGAGCAGTACTTC. Its translation: CASSGPGLATEQYF.

CDR3 residues: CAWSVLSGSPQFF. The CDR3 region has the DNA TGTGCCTGGAGTGTACTCAGCGGGAGCCCGCAGTTCTTC. The chain joins TRBV30 to TRBJ2-1; 8 bases agree with TRBD2. CDR1 is GTSNPN and CDR2 is SVGIG in the germline V gene (reference sequence). V lost 0 bases and J lost 12; bases outside the gene matches: 7. The CDR3 runs 13 residues.

The chain carries TRBV6-5 and TRBJ2-1, with TRBD1 matching over 8 bases. Germline V gives CDR1 MNHEY, CDR2 SVGAGI. J was trimmed by 8 bases and V by 2 bases; bases with no gene match: 8. This CDR3 region has 15 residues. The CDR3 region is CASSYPTDRGDEQFF. CDR3 DNA: TGTGCCAGCAGTTACCCTACCGACAGGGGTGATGAGCAGTTCTTC.

This chain uses TRBV28 with TRBJ2-5; D is perhaps TRBD2 (6 bases). This CDR3 is 15 amino acids long. Per the germline V gene, CDR1 is MDHEN and CDR2 is SYDVKM. The V gene lost 3 bases and the J gene lost 5 bases, with 16 bases spanning the gap. In DNA form, the CDR3 reads TGTGCCAGCAGTTTTGTCGGGAGCCTCAAGGAGACCCAGTACTTC. Amino acid sequence: CASSFVGSLKETQYF.